This entry lists 17 T cell receptor beta chains sequenced from one sample in a study of T-cell reconstitution after alpha-beta-depleted transplantation in children. Construction of the TCRbeta library involved unique molecular identifiers. MiXCR was run by TCRdb on the PCR reads, yielding one entry per CDR3 protein. The profile covers fewer than 1 million distinct CDR3 sequences, with roughly 15% appearing a single time and about 4.6% taken by the ten largest. This specimen was PBMCs, mostly from graft donor cells, taken 360 days after TCRalphabeta/CD19-depleted stem cell transplant. All receptors come from a male patient younger than 18 who had a stem cell transplant for acute lymphoblastic leukemia, so the T cells may come from the graft donor.

This clonotype was seen only a few times. The chain combines TRBV4-1 with TRBJ2-2, with D uncertain. The CDR3 length is 13 residues. The V end lost 5 bases, the J end lost 4 bases, and 8 bases lay between the germline ends. Germline V gene data show CDR1 as MGHRA and CDR2 as YSYEKL. As DNA, the CDR3 is TGCGCCAGCAGCAATCTGGGCACCGGGGAGCTGTTTTTT. Protein sequence: CASSNLGTGELFF.

This clonotype was counted only a few times. The chain uses TRBV5-1 and TRBJ2-2; D gene ambiguous. V was pared by 2 bases and J by 3 bases, with 8 bases between. CDR3 length: 14 residues. From germline, CDR1 is SGHRS and CDR2 YFSETQ. This chain's CDR3 is CASSLSDYTGELFF. The CDR3 bases are TGCGCCAGCAGCTTATCGGATTACACCGGGGAGCTGTTTTTT.

This clonotype was observed a few times. This chain links TRBV7-8 with TRBJ2-5; D unclear. Germline V gene lookup returns CDR1 SGHVS and CDR2 FQNEAQ. This CDR3 has 15 residues. Trimming shortened V by 0 bases and J by 5 bases, and 13 bases separated the two germline ends. The CDR3 bases are TGTGCCAGCAGCTTAGCGCTAGTAGAATGGGAGACCCAGTACTTC. Translated: CASSLALVEWETQYF.

This clonotype was detected many times. V is TRBV20-1 and J is TRBJ2-7; 8 nucleotides line up with TRBD1. The CDR3 contains 13 residues. Germline lookup yields CDR1 DFQATT and CDR2 SNEGSKA (reference sequence). Trimming removed 8 bases from V and 6 bases from J; junction bases left unmatched: 12. CDR3 sequence reads: CSTLGQATSEQYF. As DNA, the CDR3 is TGCAGTACCCTGGGACAGGCCACCTCCGAGCAGTACTTC.

The chain links TRBV7-8 to TRBJ2-3; D not certain. The V and J ends lost 0 bases and 3 bases respectively, with 10 bases between them. The germline gives CDR1 SGHVS, CDR2 FQNEAQ. The CDR3 contains 15 residues. The CDR3 is CASSLALGPTDTQYF. For the CDR3, the DNA is TGTGCCAGCAGCTTAGCGCTAGGACCGACAGATACGCAGTATTTT.

In its sample, this clonotype was seen many times. J is TRBJ2-1 and V is TRBV10-3, with 12 bases identical to TRBD2. V trimming: 4 bases; J trimming: 6 bases; junction bases outside the gene matches: 4. Germline V gene sequence: CDR1 ENHRY, CDR2 SYGVKD. The CDR3 totals 15 residues. In DNA form, the CDR3 reads TGTGCCATCAGTGGGCTAGCGGGAGGGCCCAATGAGCAGTTCTTC. Its translation: CAISGLAGGPNEQFF.

This clonotype was detected a few times. V is TRBV7-9 and J is TRBJ1-6, with D uncertain. Germline V CDR1 and CDR2: SEHNR, FQNEAQ (reference sequence). This CDR3 is built from 13 residues. Trimming left V 1 base short and J 10 bases short, with 8 bases between. The CDR3 coding sequence is TGTGCCAGCAGCTTAGGAGGGAGATCACCCCTCCACTTT. Protein sequence: CASSLGGRSPLHF.

In this sample, this clonotype turned up many times. The genes are TRBV29-1 and TRBJ1-2; D call uncertain. V lost 5 bases and J 0 bases, leaving 7 bases between the germline ends. Per the germline V gene, CDR1 is SQVTM and CDR2 is ANQGSEA. The CDR3 spans 12 residues. CDR3 nucleotides: TGCAGCGTTACGGGAGCTAACTATGGCTACACCTTC. Translated: CSVTGANYGYTF.

This clonotype was observed a handful of times. The V and J genes are TRBV5-1 and TRBJ2-7; TRBD2 is a possible D gene (7 bases). V lost 3 bases, J lost 5 bases, and 15 bases lay in between. Germline V gene lookup returns CDR1 SGHRS and CDR2 YFSETQ. The length of the CDR3 is 14 residues. Here the CDR3 reads CASSSQGGGNEQYF. The CDR3 nucleotides read TGCGCCAGCAGCTCTCAAGGGGGAGGGAACGAGCAGTACTTC.

This clonotype has more than one count but fewer than ten. The rearrangement uses TRBV20-1 and TRBJ2-3, with 10 nucleotides matching TRBD2. Germline CDR1 is DFQATT and CDR2 is SNEGSKA (reference sequence). V was pared by 1 base and J by 6 bases, with 7 bases of the junction left unmatched. The CDR3 contains 15 residues. The CDR3: CSARGLAGVQDTQYF. The CDR3 DNA is TGCAGTGCTAGAGGGCTAGCGGGAGTTCAGGATACGCAGTATTTT.

This clonotype was observed a few times. The chain joins TRBV6-5 to TRBJ2-1; D is perhaps TRBD1 (5 bases). Germline-derived CDR1 and CDR2 are MNHEY and SVGAGI. The CDR3 is made up of 17 amino acids. Trimming removed 5 bases at V and 3 bases at J, with 20 bases between. CDR3 in DNA: TGTGCCAGCAGTAACCAGGGTAAGACGTCCCTCTACAATGAGCAGTTCTTC. It is translated as CASSNQGKTSLYNEQFF.

This clonotype has ten or more counts. The chain couples TRBV5-1 to TRBJ2-7; D unresolved. CDR1 is SGHRS, CDR2 YFSETQ, per germline. V gave up 4 bases and J gave up 9 bases, with 8 bases separating them. There are 10 residues in the CDR3. CDR3 bases: TGCGCCAGCAGCAAGGGCGCGCAGTACTTC. It specifies CASSKGAQYF.

This clonotype was detected a few times. The chain recombines TRBV12-3 or TRBV12-4 with TRBJ2-3, with D possibly matching TRBD1 (5 bases). This CDR3 has 15 residues. The ends were cut back, 5 bases at V and 3 bases at J, with 15 bases in the middle. The CDR3 sequence is CASSPAGQVTDTQYF. The DNA for the CDR3 is TGTGCCAGCAGTCCCGCAGGGCAGGTGACAGATACGCAGTATTTT.

The chain joins TRBV7-3 to TRBJ2-1; unclear D gene. In germline, CDR1 is SGHTA, CDR2 FQGTGA. The CDR3 covers 14 residues. V was pared by 0 bases and J by 5 bases, with 8 bases between. The CDR3 DNA reads TGTGCCAGCAGCTTAACCCCGGCGGACAATGAGCAGTTCTTC. Protein product: CASSLTPADNEQFF. The entire variable domain, with the rest obtained from reference TRBV7-3 and TRBJ2-1, is as follows: GAGVSQTPSNKVTEKGKYVELRCDPISGHTALYWYRQSLGQGPEFLIYFQGTGAADDSGLPNDRFFAVRPEGSVSTLKIQRTERGDSAVYLCASSLTPADNEQFFGPGTRLTVL.

The CDR3 DNA reads TGTGCCAGCAGCTTACGGGACGCATATAATTCACCCCTCCACTTT. Protein product: CASSLRDAYNSPLHF. The V call is TRBV5-6, the J call TRBJ1-6; D might be TRBD1 (5 bases). Trimming took off 2 bases at V and 4 bases at J, with 10 bases between the two ends. CDR1 and CDR2 (germline): SGHDT, YYEEEE. The CDR3 runs 15 residues.

This clonotype has more than one count but fewer than ten. The chain combines TRBV20-1 with TRBJ2-7; TRBD2 matches at 10 bases. The CDR3 runs 13 residues. Trimming at V came to 6 bases and at J to 4 bases, leaving 6 bases not matched to a gene. The V gene's germline CDR1 is DFQATT and CDR2 SNEGSKA (reference sequence). CDR3 in DNA: TGCAGTGCAGCTCGGACTAGCGGTTACGAGCAGTACTTC. This codes for CSAARTSGYEQYF.

This clonotype was seen more than once but under ten times. This rearrangement joins TRBV29-1 to TRBJ1-2; tentatively, D is TRBD1 (5 bases). The CDR3 runs to 14 residues. V lost 8 bases and J 0 bases, leaving 16 bases between the germline ends. Germline CDR1 SQVTM, CDR2 ANQGSEA. This chain's CDR3 is CSYAGTPTNYGYTF. The DNA for the CDR3 is TGCAGCTATGCCGGGACGCCTACTAACTATGGCTACACCTTC.